This T cell receptor (beta chain) was retrieved from a study of Ad26.COV2.S vaccination and SARS-CoV-2 variants. The overall study: Intramuscular Ad26.COV2.S at 5x10^10 or 1x10^11 viral particles.

The treatment is: about 20 received Ad26.COV2.S at low or high dose, single or two shots; 5 received placebo; per-sample allocation not given. Sampling happened 63 days after the first vaccine or placebo injection. The donor's status was that of an adult aged 18-55 years in Boston. Expression of Wuhan-strain SARS-CoV-2 spike came from the Ad26 vector that formed the vaccine. Sequencing was performed with immunoSEQ multiplex PCR; in TCRdb, only in-frame clones are kept and a portion is missing. The sample includes about 680,000 clones, 89% of them seen just once. Findings and limits, study-wide: Placebo and vaccine recipients had non-spike TCR breadth that was similar.

The V gene end was trimmed by 0 bases and the J gene end by 4 bases; junction bases not matched to a gene: 2. The CDR3 extends over 14 amino acids. Germline V gene lookup returns CDR1 KGHSH and CDR2 LQKENI. A word on this clone: Its target is not known.

V is TRBV18 and J is TRBJ2-5, with 7 bases fitting TRBD2. The sequencing here drew on peripheral blood, taken in a trial of Ad26.COV2.S vaccine versus placebo. The TCR was taken from a person between 18 and 59 years old who received the Ad26.COV2.S COVID-19 vaccine or a placebo. This chain's CDR3 is CASSPPAGAETQYF. The CDR3 DNA reads TGTGCCAGCTCACCACCGGCGGGAGCAGAGACCCAGTACTTC.